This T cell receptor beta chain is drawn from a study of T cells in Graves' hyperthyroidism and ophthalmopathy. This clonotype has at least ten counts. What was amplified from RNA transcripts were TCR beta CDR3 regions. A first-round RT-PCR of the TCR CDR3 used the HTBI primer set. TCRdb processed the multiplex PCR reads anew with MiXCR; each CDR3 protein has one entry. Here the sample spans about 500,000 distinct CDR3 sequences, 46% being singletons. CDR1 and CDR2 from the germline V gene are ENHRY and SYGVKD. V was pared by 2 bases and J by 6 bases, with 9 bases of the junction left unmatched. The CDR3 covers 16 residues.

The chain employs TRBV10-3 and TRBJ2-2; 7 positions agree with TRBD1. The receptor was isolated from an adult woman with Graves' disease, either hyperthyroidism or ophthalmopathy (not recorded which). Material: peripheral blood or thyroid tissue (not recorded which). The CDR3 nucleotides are TGTGCCATCAGTGAGACAGAACAGGGGATCGCCGGGGAGCTGTTTTTT. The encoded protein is CAISETEQGIAGELFF.